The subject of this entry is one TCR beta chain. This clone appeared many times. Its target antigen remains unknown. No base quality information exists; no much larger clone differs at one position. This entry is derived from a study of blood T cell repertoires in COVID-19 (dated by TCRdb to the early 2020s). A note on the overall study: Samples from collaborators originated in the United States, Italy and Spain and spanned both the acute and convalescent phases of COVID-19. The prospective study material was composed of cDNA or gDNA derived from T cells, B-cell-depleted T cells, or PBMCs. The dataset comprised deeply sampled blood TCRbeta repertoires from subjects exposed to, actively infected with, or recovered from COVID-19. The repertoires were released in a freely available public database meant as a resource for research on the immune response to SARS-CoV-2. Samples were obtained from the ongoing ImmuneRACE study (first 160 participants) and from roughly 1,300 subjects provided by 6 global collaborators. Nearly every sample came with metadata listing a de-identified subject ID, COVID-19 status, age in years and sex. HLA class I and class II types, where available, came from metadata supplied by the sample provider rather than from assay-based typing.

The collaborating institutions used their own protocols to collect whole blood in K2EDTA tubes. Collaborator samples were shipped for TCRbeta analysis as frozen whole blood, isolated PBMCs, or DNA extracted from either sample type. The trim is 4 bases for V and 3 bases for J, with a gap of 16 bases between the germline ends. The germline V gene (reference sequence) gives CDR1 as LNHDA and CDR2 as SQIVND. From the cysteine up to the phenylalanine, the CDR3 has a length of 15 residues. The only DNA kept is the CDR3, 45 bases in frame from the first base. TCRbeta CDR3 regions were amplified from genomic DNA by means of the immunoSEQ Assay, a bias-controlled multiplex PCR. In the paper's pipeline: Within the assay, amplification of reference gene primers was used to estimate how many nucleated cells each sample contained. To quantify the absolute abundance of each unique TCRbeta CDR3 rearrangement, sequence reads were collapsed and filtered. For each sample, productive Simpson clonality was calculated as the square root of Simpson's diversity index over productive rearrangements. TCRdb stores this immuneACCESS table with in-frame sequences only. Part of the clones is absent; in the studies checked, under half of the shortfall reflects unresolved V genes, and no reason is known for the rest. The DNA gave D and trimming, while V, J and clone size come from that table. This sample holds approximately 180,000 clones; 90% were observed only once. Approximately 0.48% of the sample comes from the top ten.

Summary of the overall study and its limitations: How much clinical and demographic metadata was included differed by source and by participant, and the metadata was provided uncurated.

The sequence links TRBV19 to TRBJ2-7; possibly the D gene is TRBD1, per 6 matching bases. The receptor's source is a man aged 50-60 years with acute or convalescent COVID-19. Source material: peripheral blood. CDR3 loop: CASSSRTETNYEQYF. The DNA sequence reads TGTGCCAGTAGTAGCCGGACAGAAACTAACTACGAGCAGTACTTC.